The clone carrying this T cell receptor (beta chain) was seen repeatedly, ten times or more. Its antigen remains unidentified. cDNA synthesis used the whole RNA isolate, giving expressed TCRB sequences. Sequencing used immunoSEQ multiplex PCR; TCRdb keeps in-frame clones, though not all of them. This table has fewer than 350,000 clones, 8% appearing once. The record originates from a study of beta chain features in type 1 diabetes. Study information: In all, some 100,000,000 sorted cells from all samples were analyzed. Regarding the study as a whole: Within the patient group, naive, central memory and Treg TCRB repertoires appeared more similar to each other than within healthy donors. Diminished insertions and augmented deletions at VDJ junctions characterized type 1 diabetes patients.

Germline CDR1 SQVTM, CDR2 ANQGSEA. V was pared by 4 bases and J by 0 bases, with 13 bases between. The length of the CDR3 is 14 residues. The authors sorted CD4+ naive, central memory, regulatory and stem cell-like memory cells via CD45RO/CCR7/CD25/CD127/CD95/CD27. This clonotype was obtained from a young woman in good health. Sequenced input: central memory CD4+ T cells from blood. The rearrangement uses TRBV29-1 and TRBJ2-7; a possible D gene is TRBD1 (6 bases). CDR3 nucleotides: TGCAGCGTTGTGCACCAGGGGATCTCCTACGAGCAGTACTTC. This gives the protein CSVVHQGISYEQYF.